The clone carrying this TCR beta chain was counted a few times. The data are from a study of T-cell memory formation after mild COVID-19. TCRdb re-called the 5' RACE reads with MiXCR, one entry per CDR3 protein. Of around 340,000 distinct CDR3 sequences in the sample, roughly 13% were seen once. The CDR3 length is 16 residues. Germline V gene data show CDR1 as SEHNR and CDR2 as FQNEAQ (reference sequence). V was cut by 1 base and J by 1 base, with 13 bases left in between. The chain links TRBV7-9 to TRBJ2-5; tentatively, D is TRBD1 or TRBD2 (5 bases each). The TCR sequence derives from a man in his late teens or twenties who had mild COVID-19 (a few samples of this study predate the infection). Cell type and time point are not known. Sequences were obtained from PBMCs or a T cell subset sorted from them (not recorded which). CDR3 nucleotides: TGTGCCAGCAGCTTAGTTGGGGGAACGATCCAAGAGACCCAGTACTTC. This sequence encodes CASSLVGGTIQETQYF.